What follows are 18 T cell receptor beta chains derived from one specimen sequenced in a study of blood T cell repertoires in COVID-19. Produced via immunoSEQ multiplex PCR; TCRdb's table is partial and in-frame only. Of around 320,000 clones listed, over 85% are singletons. Material for sequencing was peripheral blood. These receptors originate from a woman in her 30s with COVID-19, enrolled during active disease.

The V call is TRBV11-2, the J call TRBJ2-5; TRBD2 agrees at 7 bases. V lost 2 bases to trimming and J lost 5 bases; unmatched junction nucleotides: 5. The CDR3 extends over 14 amino acids. Germline CDR1 SGHAT, CDR2 FQNNGV. This CDR3 reads CASSLIRAGETQYF. The DNA of the CDR3 is TGTGCCAGCAGCTTAATCAGAGCGGGGGAGACCCAGTACTTC.

The V gene is TRBV19, the J gene TRBJ1-1; D is possibly TRBD1 (6 bases). Germline CDR1 is LNHDA and CDR2 is SQIVND (reference sequence). The CDR3 is 12 residues long. V lost 4 bases, J lost 5 bases, and 8 bases lay in between. CDR3 region: CASSNRVTEAFF. The CDR3 DNA sequence: TGTGCCAGTAGTAACAGGGTGACTGAAGCTTTCTTT. The whole variable domain, remainder taken from reference TRBV19 and TRBJ1-1, is DGGITQSPKYLFRKEGQNVTLSCEQNLNHDAMYWYRQDPGQGLRLIYYSQIVNDFQKGDIAEGYSVSREKKESFPLTVTSAQKNPTAFYLCASSNRVTEAFFGQGTRLTVV.

This chain uses TRBV18 with TRBJ1-2; D is possibly TRBD1 (6 bases). Germline assignment: CDR1 KGHSH and CDR2 LQKENI. This CDR3 comprises 13 residues. V lost 3 bases, J lost 5 bases, and 10 bases lay in between. The CDR3 loop is CASSPDRQYGYTF. The CDR3, as DNA: TGTGCCAGCTCACCGGACAGACAATATGGCTACACCTTC.

In its sample, this clone was seen once. The chain carries TRBV5-6 and TRBJ1-5; D is possibly TRBD1 (5 bases). V shed 0 bases and J shed 4 bases, with 8 bases lying between them. The CDR3 sequence is 14 residues long. Looked up from germline, CDR1 is SGHDT and CDR2 is YYEEEE. CDR3 DNA: TGTGCCAGCAGCTTGGGACAGAAGAATCAGCCCCAGCATTTT. Amino acids: CASSLGQKNQPQHF.

This clone was seen a handful of times. The chain combines TRBV29-1 with TRBJ2-3, with D perhaps matching TRBD1 (6 bases). This CDR3 is 18 amino acids long. The germline CDR1 and CDR2 sequences are SQVTM and ANQGSEA. V lost 4 bases and J 1 base, leaving 24 bases between the germline ends. Written as DNA, the CDR3 is TGCAGCGTTGGCGGGCTGTTTGTGGGGGCTAGCCGCACAGATACGCAGTATTTT. Its protein is CSVGGLFVGASRTDTQYF.

The chain has TRBV6-5 and TRBJ1-2; 7 bases align to TRBD1. Trimming at V came to 1 base and at J to 6 bases, leaving 8 bases not matched to a gene. The CDR3 loop spans 15 amino acids. Germline CDR1 reads MNHEY; CDR2 reads SVGAGI. The CDR3 loop is CASSYFEGALDGYTF. For the CDR3, the DNA is TGTGCCAGCAGTTACTTCGAGGGGGCGCTTGATGGCTACACCTTC.

The rearrangement joins TRBV19 to TRBJ2-7, with 8 bases that match TRBD1. The V gene's germline CDR1 is LNHDA and CDR2 SQIVND (reference sequence). The CDR3 contains 14 residues. Trimming removed 8 bases from V and 5 bases from J; junction bases left unmatched: 11. CDR3 coding DNA: TGTGCCAGTTGCCCCGGGACAGGTATACACGAGCAGTACTTC. Amino acid sequence: CASCPGTGIHEQYF.

The chain combines TRBV4-1 with TRBJ1-2; D gene unclear. CDR1 and CDR2 (germline): MGHRA, YSYEKL. This CDR3 has 13 amino acids. V was shortened by 4 bases and J by 6 bases, with 12 bases between the two germline ends. CDR3 sequence reads: CASSRQPHNGYTF. The CDR3 DNA reads TGCGCCAGCAGCCGGCAACCTCACAATGGCTACACCTTC.

The gene calls are TRBV10-2 and TRBJ2-5; possible D gene TRBD2, 6 bases. The length of the CDR3 is 14 residues. V lost 7 bases and J 3 bases, leaving 15 bases between the germline ends. Per germline, CDR1 WSHSY and CDR2 SAAADI. CDR3 DNA: TGCGCCAGCAACGGGGGTCTGGGAGAAGAGACCCAGTACTTC. This gives the protein CASNGGLGEETQYF.

This chain connects TRBV7-8 to TRBJ1-1; the D is unclear. The CDR3 runs 16 residues. V lost 5 bases to trimming and J lost 1 base, with 17 bases between them. CDR1 and CDR2 (germline): SGHVS, FQNEAQ. CDR3 DNA sequence: TGTGCCAGCAGCCGCGCCGGGTGGCCGAGGAACACTGAAGCTTTCTTT. Translated: CASSRAGWPRNTEAFF.

In this sample, this clone turned up a few times. The V and J genes are TRBV7-2 and TRBJ2-5, with D unresolved. The germline V and J ends were trimmed by 2 bases and 1 base, with 5 bases remaining between them. Looked up from germline, CDR1 is SGHTA and CDR2 is FQGNSA. This CDR3 is 13 amino acids long. CDR3 protein: CASSLSFQETQYF. CDR3 nucleotide sequence: TGTGCCAGCAGCTTATCGTTCCAAGAGACCCAGTACTTC.

This chain uses TRBV5-1 with TRBJ2-3; 9 nucleotides line up with TRBD1. Germline trimming cut 1 base from V and 2 bases from J; bases unmatched to any gene: 17. The CDR3 is 20 residues long. The germline V gene encodes CDR1 SGHRS and CDR2 YFSETQ. In nucleotides, the CDR3 is TGCGCCAGCAGCTTGTCTGCCGGGACAGGGCTTTTGGTTGTCACAGATACGCAGTATTTT. This sequence encodes CASSLSAGTGLLVVTDTQYF.

This chain joins TRBV5-1 and TRBJ2-7, with D possibly being TRBD2 (5 bases). The CDR3 loop spans 15 amino acids. Germline V gives CDR1 SGHRS, CDR2 YFSETQ. V lost 0 bases and J 3 bases, leaving 13 bases between the germline ends. The CDR3 here is CASSLASTEGYEQYF. The DNA of the CDR3 is TGCGCCAGCAGCTTGGCTAGTACAGAGGGCTACGAGCAGTACTTC.

This rearrangement joins TRBV2 to TRBJ2-2; 8 nucleotides match TRBD1. The germline gives CDR1 SNHLY, CDR2 FYNNEI. V was clipped by 4 bases and J by 5 bases; unmatched bases: 3. CDR3 length: 14 amino acids. CDR3 coding DNA: TGTGCCAGCAGTGTCAGGGGGCGAACCGGGGAGCTGTTTTTT. Amino acids: CASSVRGRTGELFF.

In this sample, this clone turned up a few times. The rearrangement joins TRBV25-1 to TRBJ1-2; the match to TRBD1 covers 9 bases. The germline CDR1 and CDR2 sequences are MGHDK and SYGVNS. V lost 2 bases and J lost 7; bases outside the gene matches: 8. CDR3 length equals 15 residues. The CDR3 protein is CASSEQTGGTSGYTF. CDR3 sequence (DNA): TGTGCCAGCAGTGAACAGACAGGGGGAACGTCTGGCTACACCTTC.

CDR3 sequence reads: CASTLTGNNQPQHF. Written as DNA, the CDR3 is TGTGCCAGCACTTTGACAGGGAACAATCAGCCCCAGCATTTT. This chain joins TRBV2 and TRBJ1-5, with 7 positions matching TRBD1. Germline CDR1 reads SNHLY; CDR2 reads FYNNEI. This CDR3 comprises 14 residues. J was trimmed by 3 bases and V by 7 bases; bases with no gene match: 6.

The chain joins TRBV15 to TRBJ1-5, with 10 nucleotides matching TRBD1. The CDR3 consists of 18 residues. Germline V CDR1 and CDR2: LNHNV, YYDKDF (reference sequence). J gave up 2 bases and V 0 bases, and 7 bases lay outside the gene matches. CDR3 amino acids: CATSRDPGDRGGNQPQHF. DNA of the CDR3: TGTGCCACCAGCAGAGATCCCGGGGACAGGGGTGGCAATCAGCCCCAGCATTTT.

This chain joins TRBV6-6 and TRBJ2-3; D perhaps matches TRBD1 (7 bases). The CDR3 spans 14 residues. CDR1 is MNHNY, CDR2 SVGAGI, per germline (reference sequence). Trimming removed 5 bases from V and 3 bases from J, with 12 bases in between. The CDR3 is CASSPRGETDTQYF. The CDR3 DNA follows: TGTGCCAGCAGTCCCAGGGGGGAGACAGATACGCAGTATTTT.